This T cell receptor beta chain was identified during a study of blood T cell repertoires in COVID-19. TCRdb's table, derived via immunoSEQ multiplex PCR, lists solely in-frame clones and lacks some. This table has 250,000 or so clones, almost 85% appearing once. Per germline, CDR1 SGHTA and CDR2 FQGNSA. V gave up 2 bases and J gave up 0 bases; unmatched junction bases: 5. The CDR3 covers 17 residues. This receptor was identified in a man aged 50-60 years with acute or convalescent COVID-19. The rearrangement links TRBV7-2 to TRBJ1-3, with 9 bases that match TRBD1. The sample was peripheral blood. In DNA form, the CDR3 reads TGTGCCAGCAGCTTAAGGGGACAGGGAGACTCTGGAAACACCATATATTTT. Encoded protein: CASSLRGQGDSGNTIYF.